This T cell receptor (beta chain) was sequenced during a study of neurological immune-mediated disorders (dated by TCRdb to between 2019 and 2020). Background for the entire study: Peripheral blood TCR-beta repertoires from HTLV-I-associated myelopathy (HAM/TSP) patients, multiple sclerosis patients and healthy controls were compared by UMI-based sequencing. The cohort comprised some 71 subjects: 15 or so HAM/TSP patients, some 34 multiple sclerosis patients and about 20 healthy controls. Longitudinal samples, technical triplicates and paired sorted CD4+ and CD8+ T-cell subsets, alongside PBMC samples, were included among the roughly 100 TCR-beta libraries. What the authors observed across the whole study: TCR clonal expansion was greatest in HAM/TSP patients and smallest in MS patients, who ranked below even healthy controls. Across subjects, expanded clones never shared an identical CDR3 amino acid sequence, which suggests that the TCR-beta repertoires in every group were private.

The healthy controls were volunteers from blood banks in Maryland, USA. For unsorted PBMC libraries, 2 million PBMCs were used after storage in RNAlater at -80 degrees C until RNA extraction. Peripheral blood underwent Ficoll-Hypaque density gradient centrifugation to isolate PBMCs, which were then cryopreserved in liquid nitrogen. This clonotype was detected only a few times. There is no known antigen for this receptor. No qualities accompany the bases; no much larger clone lies one base away. Compared with germline, V lacks 2 bases and J lacks 1 base; bases without a gene match: 7. Including cysteine and phenylalanine, the CDR3 has 15 amino acids. Left in the record is the CDR3 DNA by itself, 45 bases read in frame from the first base. The germline V gene (reference sequence) provides CDR1 DFQATT and CDR2 SNEGSKA. cDNA was synthesized by template-switch 5'RACE using a primer with a 10-nucleotide random unique molecular identifier that tagged each TCR transcript. Over 170 million TCR-beta sequences, covering 15-18 subjects, were produced in each sequencing run. The RNeasy kit was used to extract total RNA. The KAPA Real-time Library Amplification kit was used to amplify TCR-beta VDJ regions with primers targeting the TCR constant region and the 5'RACE anchor. Sample indexes and Illumina adaptors were added in a first PCR, after which library yield was increased in a second PCR. The roughly 650 bp TCR product was size-selected on a 2% E-gel SizeSelection system after Ampure bead purification. Before pooling, library quality was assessed on a Bioanalyzer, concentration was determined with Qubit, and library quantification was performed with the Kapa Library Quantification kit. An Illumina HiSeq 2500 sequenced the libraries paired-end 2 x 150 bp. To increase sequence diversity, roughly 24-32% phiX was spiked into each library pool. The study's own analysis went as follows. The UMI-based MiGEC pipeline processed quality-filtered reads and removed over 85% of raw TCR sequences during error correction. VDJ genes were aligned to IMGT germline references, and each clonotype was defined by a unique CDR3 amino acid sequence together with V-J genes. Clonal expansion, Shannon diversity and CDR3 relatedness (CalcPairwiseDistances, ClusterSamples) were evaluated with VDJtools, and phylogenetic trees were built with CLCbio workbench. Using coefficient-of-variation modelling across technical triplicates, the study counted a clone as expanded if it had at least 8 unique UMIs. TCRdb reran the public reads through fastp at Q25 and MiXCR, keeping productive beta chains. Rows matching on CDR3 protein sequence are summarized as one entry with the most common DNA and genes. The V and J calls, along with clone size, are taken from TCRdb and not from the paper's own processing. The sample data list approximately 15,000 distinct CDR3 sequences, and less than 25% of these were observed just once. 20% to 25% of the sample belongs to the ten largest clones.

Input material: PBMCs. Recombination linked TRBV20-1 to TRBJ2-7; 8 bases in between match TRBD2. The source is a man aged 50 to 60 in good health. The CDR3 loop reads CSARRGSGESYEQYF. The nucleotide sequence is TGCAGTGCTAGAAGGGGTAGCGGGGAGTCCTACGAGCAGTACTTC.